The 16 T cell receptor beta chains given below trace back to one sample, sequenced in a study of cytomegalovirus exposure and HLA in healthy donors. The study ran its PCR with 60 Vbeta and 13 Jbeta primers. Repertoires were generated with immunoSEQ multiplex PCR, while TCRdb's copy carries only in-frame clones and drops some. Altogether around 150,000 clones are present, just under 80% being singletons, with the ten largest covering about 4.3%. The sequencing sample was made of PBMCs. The receptors derive from a man aged 25-45 years in good health.

The chain carries TRBV19 and TRBJ1-5; no reliable D call. Germline V lookup: CDR1 LNHDA, CDR2 SQIVND (reference sequence). The CDR3 totals 17 residues. Trimming removed 1 base at V and 3 bases at J, with 16 bases between. Here the CDR3 reads CASSIVAGGIHNQPQHF. Here the CDR3 DNA reads TGTGCCAGTAGTATAGTGGCAGGCGGGATTCACAATCAGCCCCAGCATTTT. The entire variable domain, with the rest obtained from reference TRBV19 and TRBJ1-5, is as follows: DGGITQSPKYLFRKEGQNVTLSCEQNLNHDAMYWYRQDPGQGLRLIYYSQIVNDFQKGDIAEGYSVSREKKESFPLTVTSAQKNPTAFYLCASSIVAGGIHNQPQHFGDGTRLSIL.

The chain joins TRBV4-2 to TRBJ1-2; D may be TRBD1 (6 bases). Germline-derived CDR1 and CDR2 are LGHNA and YNFKEQ. The length of the CDR3 is 14 residues. V was pared by 1 base and J by 6 bases, with 12 bases between. CDR3 DNA sequence: TGTGCCAGCAGCCAAGTGGGGCAGGGGAATGGCTACACCTTC. Protein sequence: CASSQVGQGNGYTF.

This clone was recorded a few times. This rearrangement joins TRBV27 to TRBJ2-3, with TRBD1 identical over 7 bases. The CDR3 contains 16 residues. Trimming cost V 4 bases and J 4 bases; bases outside gene matches: 11. CDR1 and CDR2 (germline): MNHEY, SMNVEV (reference sequence). The CDR3 DNA sequence: TGTGCCAGCAGTTCGGCCCGGGACAGCAAATCAGATACGCAGTATTTT. It specifies CASSSARDSKSDTQYF.

The V and J genes are TRBV9 and TRBJ2-6; 9 positions agree with TRBD1. Looked up from germline, CDR1 is SGDLS and CDR2 is YYNGEE. The CDR3 is made up of 18 amino acids. The junction had 8 bases not matched to a gene; V was cut back by 3 bases and J by 1 base. The CDR3 sequence is CASSGLGTGWSGANVLTF. CDR3 nucleotides: TGTGCCAGCAGCGGGCTTGGGACAGGGTGGTCTGGGGCCAACGTCCTGACTTTC.

The chain combines TRBV27 with TRBJ2-7; possible D gene TRBD1, 6 bases. CDR1 MNHEY and CDR2 SMNVEV come from the germline V gene (reference sequence). This CDR3 has 14 amino acids. Between the trimmed V and J ends, which lost 5 bases and 0 bases, there was a span of 11 bases. The CDR3 region is CASSVTGSSYEQYF. The CDR3 region has the DNA TGTGCCAGCAGTGTGACAGGAAGCTCCTACGAGCAGTACTTC.

The V and J genes are TRBV7-8 and TRBJ1-2; 8 nucleotides align to TRBD1. V gave up 4 bases and J gave up 0 bases; unmatched junction bases: 7. The CDR3 runs 16 residues. Germline V CDR1 and CDR2: SGHVS, FQNEAQ. DNA of the CDR3: TGTGCCAGCAGCTCCTTGGACAGGGAGACTAACTATGGCTACACCTTC. It is translated as CASSSLDRETNYGYTF.

The chain is built from TRBV15 and TRBJ2-4; TRBD1 is a possible D gene (6 bases). Germline CDR1 is LNHNV and CDR2 is YYDKDF (reference sequence). The CDR3 consists of 15 residues. V shed 5 bases and J shed 5 bases, with 16 bases lying between them. The CDR3 nucleotides read TGTGCCACCAGCGCCGGGCGCAGGGGACAAAACATTCAGTACTTC. Amino acids: CATSAGRRGQNIQYF.

V and J are TRBV6-1 and TRBJ2-2, with D possibly TRBD1 on 5 matching bases. CDR3 size: 14 residues. Looked up from germline, CDR1 is MNHNS and CDR2 is SASEGT. With 6 bases removed from V and 1 base from J, the gap between germline ends came to 9 bases. The CDR3 loop reads CASRRQWNTGELFF. DNA for the CDR3: TGTGCCAGCAGGCGACAGTGGAACACCGGGGAGCTGTTTTTT.

This chain uses TRBV7-9 with TRBJ1-1; D ambiguous. Trimming removed 5 bases from V and 1 base from J, with 8 bases in between. This CDR3 contains 13 residues. Per the germline V gene, CDR1 is SEHNR and CDR2 is FQNEAQ (reference sequence). This CDR3 is CASSPTPNTEAFF. The CDR3 nucleotides are TGTGCCAGCAGCCCAACACCGAACACTGAAGCTTTCTTT.

The genes are TRBV2 and TRBJ2-7; TRBD1 matches at 8 bases. Germline CDR1 SNHLY, CDR2 FYNNEI. The CDR3 runs to 16 residues. The V segment lost 3 bases and the J segment 1 base; nucleotides outside the gene matches: 8. The CDR3 DNA reads TGTGCCAGCAGTGACTCCGGGACAGGTCATTCCTACGAGCAGTACTTC. Amino acids: CASSDSGTGHSYEQYF.

The J gene is TRBJ2-7, the V gene TRBV15, with TRBD2 matching 10 bases. In germline, CDR1 is LNHNV, CDR2 YYDKDF (reference sequence). Trimming at V came to 1 base and at J to 2 bases, leaving 8 bases not matched to a gene. The CDR3 is made up of 17 amino acids. The CDR3 is CATSRASGSIRAYEQYF. In DNA form, the CDR3 reads TGTGCCACCAGCAGAGCTAGCGGGAGTATCCGAGCCTACGAGCAGTACTTC.

The chain carries TRBV7-2 and TRBJ1-4; weak D call: TRBD1 (5 bases). Germline values: CDR1 SGHTA, CDR2 FQGNSA. The CDR3 is 13 residues long. Trimming cost V 2 bases and J 7 bases, with 8 bases left between them. The DNA for the CDR3 is TGTGCCAGCAGCTTATGGCAGGGTGAAAAACTGTTTTTT. It yields the protein CASSLWQGEKLFF.

This chain uses TRBV5-1 with TRBJ1-3, with D perhaps matching TRBD1 (6 bases). V was trimmed by 4 bases and J by 3 bases, leaving 11 bases between them. Germline lookup yields CDR1 SGHRS and CDR2 YFSETQ. This CDR3 has 14 residues. The CDR3 DNA is TGCGCCAGCAGCCAGACAGGTGGTGGAAACACCATATATTTT. As protein: CASSQTGGGNTIYF.

This chain connects TRBV6-4 to TRBJ1-6, with 12 bases identical to TRBD1. With 7 bases clipped from V and 9 bases from J, the junction kept 7 bases outside the gene matches. CDR1 is MRHNA, CDR2 SNTAGT, per germline. CDR3 length: 15 amino acids. CDR3 in amino acids: CASNRRGQGASPLHF. CDR3 DNA sequence: TGTGCCAGCAATAGGAGGGGACAGGGGGCTTCACCCCTCCACTTT.

Of note for this clone: The identical CDR3 is also encoded by other nucleotide sequences in the sample. J is TRBJ2-2 and V is TRBV27, with TRBD1 as a possible D gene (5 bases). CDR1 is MNHEY, CDR2 SMNVEV, per germline (reference sequence). CDR3 size: 13 residues. Trimming took 7 bases from V and 7 from J, leaving 13 bases between them. CDR3 coding DNA: TGTGCCAGCATGGCAGGGATCTTCGGGGAGCTGTTTTTT. The encoded protein is CASMAGIFGELFF.

The J gene is TRBJ1-2, the V gene TRBV6-5, with a possible D match to TRBD1 (6 bases). CDR1 and CDR2 (germline): MNHEY, SVGAGI. V gave up 0 bases and J gave up 4 bases, with 12 bases separating them. The CDR3 is 15 amino acids. The CDR3, as DNA: TGTGCCAGCAGTTACTCGACAGGATTGACCTATGGCTACACCTTC. It codes for CASSYSTGLTYGYTF.